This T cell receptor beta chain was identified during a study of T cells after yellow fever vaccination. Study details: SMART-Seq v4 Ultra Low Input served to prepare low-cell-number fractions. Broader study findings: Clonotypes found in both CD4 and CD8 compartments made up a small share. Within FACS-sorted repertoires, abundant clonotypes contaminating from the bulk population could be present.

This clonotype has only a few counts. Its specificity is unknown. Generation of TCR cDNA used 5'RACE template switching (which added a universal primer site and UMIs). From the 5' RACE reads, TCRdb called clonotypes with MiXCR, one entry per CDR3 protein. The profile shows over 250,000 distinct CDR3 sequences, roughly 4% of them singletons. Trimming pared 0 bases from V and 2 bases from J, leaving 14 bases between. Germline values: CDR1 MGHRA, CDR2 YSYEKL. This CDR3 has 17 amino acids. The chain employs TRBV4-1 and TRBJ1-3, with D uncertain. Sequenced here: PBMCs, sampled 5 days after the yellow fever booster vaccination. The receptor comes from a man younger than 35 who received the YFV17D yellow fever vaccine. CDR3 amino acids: CASSQDTAASAGNTIYF. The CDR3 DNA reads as TGCGCCAGCAGCCAAGATACGGCCGCTTCGGCTGGAAACACCATATATTTT.